This T cell receptor beta chain was documented in a study of early stage breast cancer tumors. The wider study: Seven to nine ER+/PR+/HER2- tumors were invasive ductal; a few were invasive lobular.

Blood replicates held 0.5 ug DNA, tumor or normal breast approximately 1.5 ug, two each. Repertoires were generated with immunoSEQ multiplex PCR, while TCRdb's copy carries only in-frame clones and drops some. The sample has about 36,000 clones; over 65% are singletons. This CDR3 is 16 amino acids long. Germline lookup yields CDR1 SGHVS and CDR2 FQNEAQ. V lost 5 bases and J 1 base, leaving 18 bases between the germline ends. Study results and caveats: Blood repertoires resembled normal breast more than tumor.

As to this clone: The antigen is undetermined.

V gene TRBV7-8 combines with J gene TRBJ2-7; D gene unclear. This receptor was identified in a person aged 55 to 75 with breast cancer. Sequences were obtained from blood. The CDR3 coding sequence is TGTGCCAGCAGCCAAATGTCAGCGATCTCTTCCTACGAGCAGTACTTC. As protein: CASSQMSAISSYEQYF.